Listed below are T cell receptor beta chains from one sample, sequenced in a study of T cells in Graves' hyperthyroidism and ophthalmopathy. TCRdb re-analysed the multiplex PCR reads in MiXCR, keeping a single row per CDR3 protein. Seen here are about 770,000 distinct CDR3 sequences, approximately 18% observed once, and the top ten hold 16%. The sample consisted of blood. These receptors all come from a woman in her forties or fifties with Graves' hyperthyroidism that later progressed to Graves' ophthalmopathy. Each CDR3 is given without its conserved first and last residue. The order of the fields is V gene, CDR3 protein.

>TRBV9
ASSATGGTYNSPLH
>TRBV28
ASSTPGPNIQY
>TRBV20-1
SARDHTGPYEQY
>TRBV12-3/TRBV12-4
ASSFGSWTEAF
>TRBV6-1
ASSISPDTQY
>TRBV4-1
ASSQPRDTGYGYT
>TRBV5-1
ASSLVGTGNTIY
>TRBV27
ASSHWDRGSYEQY
>TRBV3-1
AGSQEIRRGNYGYT
>TRBV5-5
ASSAGTVEAYEQY
>TRBV6-5
ASSYSMPAVNTEAF
>TRBV12-3/TRBV12-4
ASSTGETEAF
>TRBV7-9
ASSLAIAGTEAF
>TRBV7-9
ASSPKGQGANYGYT
>TRBV9
ASSSPGVTQY
>TRBV18
ASSTTGGSYEQY
>TRBV20-1
SARDSVLGNQPQH
>TRBV7-2
ASSSDRGTMLETQY
>TRBV6-5
ASSYSRSGVKETQY
>TRBV5-6
AVANTGANVLT
>TRBV12-3/TRBV12-4
ASSSGRLGASTDTQY
>TRBV2
ASRLLGGTEAF
>TRBV30
AWTPPGEKLF
>TRBV28
ASRGLVGNLDTQY
>TRBV25-1
ASSDPGHPQETQY
>TRBV6-2/TRBV6-3
ASGGQSSYEQY
>TRBV7-9
ASSFFQGSYTGELF
>TRBV4-1
ASRQGNYNEQF
>TRBV6-1
ASSARDPKEKLF
>TRBV5-1
ASRPSGGAGNEQF
>TRBV6-1
ASTDRGEKLF
>TRBV13
ASSLRRSGFYNEQF
>TRBV20-1
SAQPGRPATNADYEQY
>TRBV9
ASSGGSGGITDTQY
>TRBV5-1
ASSLGATGDYGYT
>TRBV10-3
AISEFLAGGLGETQY